The entry below gives a single T cell receptor beta chain sequence along with its context. Its target is unknown. The record originates from a study of beta chain features in type 1 diabetes. On the study more broadly: The samples had approximately 110 million sorted cells examined in all.

The isolated RNA, all of it, was reverse transcribed, so expressed TCRB transcripts were what got sequenced. Sequencing was performed with immunoSEQ multiplex PCR; in TCRdb, only in-frame clones are kept and a portion is missing. The sample consists of over 120,000 clones, around 13% of them appearing once. Study findings and constraints: Cells carrying high TCR expression could end up over-represented when cDNA is sequenced. The naive, central memory and Treg TCRB repertoires of patients appeared to be more similar to one another than those of healthy donors. The study found moderately but significantly shorter TCRB CDR3s in all four CD4+ subsets of Type 1 diabetes patients.

Based on CD45RO/CCR7/CD25/CD127/CD95/CD27, CD4+ regulatory, stem cell-like memory, naive and central memory cells were sorted. Germline CDR1 is MDHEN and CDR2 is SYDVKM. V was cut by 2 bases and J by 3 bases, with 5 bases left in between. CDR3 length: 12 amino acids. The sequence came from a man between 18 and 29 years old with type 1 diabetes. Input material: central memory CD4+ T cells from blood. The chain is built from TRBV28 and TRBJ2-7, with no clear D. The CDR3 protein is CASSLLHYEQYF. DNA for the CDR3: TGTGCCAGCAGTTTACTCCACTACGAGCAGTACTTC.